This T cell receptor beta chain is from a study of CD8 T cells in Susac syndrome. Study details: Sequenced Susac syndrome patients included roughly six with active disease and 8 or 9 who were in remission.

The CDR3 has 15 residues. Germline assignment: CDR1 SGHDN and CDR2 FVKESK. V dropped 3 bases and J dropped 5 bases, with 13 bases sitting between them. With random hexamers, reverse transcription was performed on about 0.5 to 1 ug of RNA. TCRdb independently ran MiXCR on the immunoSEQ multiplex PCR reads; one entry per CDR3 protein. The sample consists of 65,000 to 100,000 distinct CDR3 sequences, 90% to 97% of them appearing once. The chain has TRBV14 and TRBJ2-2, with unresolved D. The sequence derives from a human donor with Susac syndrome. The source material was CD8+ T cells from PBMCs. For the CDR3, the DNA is TGTGCCAGCAGCCATGGCGGATTAAGGACCGGGGAGCTGTTTTTT. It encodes CASSHGGLRTGELFF. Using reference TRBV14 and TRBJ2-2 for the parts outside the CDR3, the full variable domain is EAGVTQFPSHSVIEKGQTVTLRCDPISGHDNLYWYRRVMGKEIKFLLHFVKESKQDESGMPNNRFLAERTGGTYSTLKVQPAELEDSGVYFCASSHGGLRTGELFFGEGSRLTVL.